This T cell receptor (beta chain) stems from a study of blood T cell repertoires in COVID-19. On the study more broadly: The United States, Italy and Spain provided the acute and convalescent COVID-19 samples. In each case, the material was cDNA or gDNA derived from T cells, B-cell-depleted T cells, or PBMCs.

CDR1 and CDR2 (germline): LNHDA, SQIVND (reference sequence). This CDR3 region has 14 residues. V shed 6 bases, J shed 6 bases, and the junction held 9 bases outside the gene matches. As processed by the authors: Nucleated cell counts were estimated from reference gene primer amplification. The method was immunoSEQ multiplex PCR; TCRdb's version includes in-frame clones alone and lacks a portion of them. D and trimming were read from the DNA, whereas the V and J calls and clone size are those reported in that table. The sample carries roughly 100,000 clones, approximately 81% recorded once. The rearrangement links TRBV19 to TRBJ2-7; 9 nucleotides line up with TRBD1. This clonotype was obtained from a man older than 75 with acute or convalescent COVID-19. Sample: peripheral blood. Written as DNA, the CDR3 is TGTGCCAGTAGACCGGGACAGGGACTGGGCGAGCAGTACTTC. It codes for CASRPGQGLGEQYF.